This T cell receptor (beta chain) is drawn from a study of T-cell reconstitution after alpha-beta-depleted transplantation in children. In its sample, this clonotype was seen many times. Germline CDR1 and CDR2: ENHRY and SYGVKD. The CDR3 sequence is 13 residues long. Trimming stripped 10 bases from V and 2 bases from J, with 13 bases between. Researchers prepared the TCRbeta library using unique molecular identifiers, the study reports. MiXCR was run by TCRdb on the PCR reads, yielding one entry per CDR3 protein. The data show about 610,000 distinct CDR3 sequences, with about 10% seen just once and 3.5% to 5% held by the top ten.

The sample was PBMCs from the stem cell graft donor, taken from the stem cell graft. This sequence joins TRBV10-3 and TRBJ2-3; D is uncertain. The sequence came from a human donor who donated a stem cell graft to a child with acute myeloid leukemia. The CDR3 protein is CATLNWDTDTQYF. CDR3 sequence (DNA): TGTGCCACCCTGAATTGGGACACAGATACGCAGTATTTT.